This TCR beta chain was captured in a study of cytomegalovirus exposure and HLA in healthy donors (TCRdb year 2017). Regarding the complete study: In an earlier analysis of some 550 of the donors, about 270 Gb of sequence data and 90 million to 120 million unique TCR beta sequences from 180 million or so T cells were reported. On average, roughly 250,000 unique TCR beta nucleotide sequences were sequenced per donor among about 400 genotyped donors of the cohort, with about 17% of those sequences being non-productive. The study was designed to test whether signatures of past pathogen exposure could be identified by cataloging public T cell receptors. Five DR-DQ haplotypes were handled as single units for association and clustering, since linkage in the cohort was strong. Rather than drawing on any new phenotypic data, the later analysis identified candidate immune exposures from TCR beta sequences and the way those sequences occurred across donors. Genome-wide SNP genotypes for about 65% of the 666 donors were used in a later genetic analysis, which treated that subset as a discovery cohort. HLA typing included class I and class II loci at four-digit resolution. In addition to the first cohort of around 670 subjects, a separate validation cohort of over 90 different subjects was used. In a later analysis, previously published TCR beta repertoires from roughly 710 donors were re-analyzed and high-resolution HLA genotyping was added so that TCR occurrence patterns could be studied. High-throughput TCR immunosequencing, statistical association of individual TCRs with disease status, and machine learning were combined to predict cytomegalovirus infection status. Alongside the repertoire data, information on donor age, sex, ethnicity and CMV serostatus was compiled. Every discovery cohort repertoire had been produced on one sequencing platform. In an earlier analysis of roughly 600 of the donors, high-throughput TCR beta sequencing was used to judge whether each TCR beta V gene segment behaved as functional or pseudogenic. The number of donors typed differed by locus, with 629-630 for A, B, C, DRB1 and DQB1, 522 for DQA1, 600 to 610 for DPA1, and around 450 for DPB1. Of the 398 genotyped donors, roughly 80% fell in the genetic ancestry cluster associated with self-reported Caucasian donors. Using immunosequencing, the study profiled T cell repertoires from 500 to 800 subjects and related those repertoires to cytomegalovirus serostatus. An early release that covered roughly 600 HLA-typed donors contained approximately 300 gigabases of sequencing data and about 93 million unique TCR sequences. The investigation overall reported the following: A group of highly shared sequence variants was considered likely to be a technical artifact of the sequencing pipeline. A later genetic analysis reported fewer N-insertions in productive TCRs among donors in an Asian-associated ancestry cluster than the roughly 700-donor mean. Linkage disequilibrium might explain the correlated functional status among segregating V segments, but an unknown experimental factor could not be ruled out. In an earlier analysis of some 550 of the donors, most TCR beta V segments were observed in productive rearrangements about 90% or about 30% of the time, broadly matching IMGT annotations. Across donors, most TCR sequences were observed very rarely, whereas some public TCRs were present in many individuals. The only immune exposure information available for the cohort was CMV serostatus. HLA typing was unavailable for some donors at each locus, so association tests used only the typed subset. The 87-base-pair reads could not distinguish some IMGT-functional V segments, including TRBV6-2 and TRBV6-3, so those segments were excluded. A later genetic analysis associated a missense DCLRE1C variant with V-gene and J-gene trimming of TCR beta chains, and an independent cohort replicated the association. According to a later analysis, TCR association rates differed among HLA loci, with DRB1 alleles showing the most associated TCRs and HLA-C alleles showing the fewest. A further reported finding was that TCR beta sequences accurately predicted the HLA-A and HLA-B alleles for most subjects in the first cohort. Compared with equally common non-associated chains, HLA-associated TCR beta chains in a later analysis were more clonally expanded and had lower generation probabilities. When HLA alleles, especially DR and DQ, strongly co-occurred, TCR associations were difficult to assign to individual alleles. The cohort was sequenced for TCR beta chains only, and without alpha or paired-chain data the features that could be detected were limited. The authors suggested that the approach could potentially be extended to other disease states and immunological phenotypes. A total of 150 or so TCR beta chains were listed by the study as associated with cytomegalovirus. Specific HLA alleles were associated with some 15,000 TCR beta sequences at a false discovery rate of 0.05 in a later analysis. Three of the identified cytomegalovirus-associated TCR beta chains were confirmed in vitro to be specific for cytomegalovirus antigens. Cytomegalovirus status was reported to be diagnosed by the classifier with high specificity and sensitivity in both the original and validation cohorts. A later analysis found that most CMV-associated TCR beta chains appeared HLA-restricted, with HLA associations seemingly driven largely by CMV exposure. Roughly uniform sequencing depth across donors was assumed in presence/absence analyses, although this assumption may not hold. Because counts were too low, about 15 rarely observed V segments, including chromosome 9 orphons, were left out of the earlier analysis of some 640 of the donors. According to a later analysis, parvovirus B19, influenza, CMV and Epstein-Barr virus appeared linked to several top co-occurrence clusters.

The cohort consisted of 600 or so healthy bone marrow donors. Cohort members were all nominally healthy when sampled, although unrecorded immune exposures were likely present. The donor tested CMV seropositive, placing the donor among the 250 to 350 seropositive members of the cohort. A peripheral blood sample was collected from each donor, and TCR beta sequencing was performed on peripheral blood mononuclear cells. Genomic DNA was extracted from the blood cell samples with the Qiagen DNeasy Blood Extraction Kit. Library preparation used the immunoSEQ multiplex PCR assay. For the multiplex PCR, a mixture combining 60 forward primers for TCR Vbeta segments and 13 reverse primers for TCR Jbeta segments was used. The CDR3 region of rearranged TCR beta genes was amplified from genomic DNA with a multiplex PCR assay. The amplified TCR beta libraries were sequenced on the Illumina HiSeq System as 87-base-pair reads. The study's own analysis went as follows. In a later analysis, roughly 80 million unique TCR beta chains were counted across the roughly 610 repertoires, and roughly 10 million of these chains were shared by at least two donors. Raw reads were error-corrected and collapsed into unique sequences with a nearest-neighbor algorithm that merged closely related sequences to remove PCR and sequencing errors. V, D and J gene segments were assigned by aligning CDR3 sequences to IMGT reference sequences. Each retained sequence needed at least a six-nucleotide match to both a V gene segment and a J gene segment. A rearrangement was called productive if the CDR3 had no stop codons and remained in frame with V and J, and every other rearrangement was called non-productive. CDR3 was defined by IMGT convention, running from the second conserved V-encoded cysteine to the conserved J-encoded phenylalanine. The earlier analysis of about 640 of the donors excluded any sequence lacking an unambiguous match to a single V gene segment. An earlier analysis of several hundred of the donors called V segments functional above 56.7% productive rearrangements and segregating when the between-donor standard deviation exceeded 5%. A statistical classification framework was built to diagnose cytomegalovirus status from the catalog of TCR beta chain sequences. In a later analysis, V and J genes were assigned by comparing TCR nucleotide sequences against IMGT/GENE-DB human TR gene sequences. In a later analysis, CDR3 sequences and most-parsimonious VDJ recombination scenarios were assigned using the TCRdist pipeline. A later analysis defined each TCR beta chain by its CDR3 amino acid sequence plus V-gene family, and excluded reads lacking a unique V-gene family. To address suspected cross-contamination and a sequencing artifact, a later analysis removed roughly 580 highly shared, low-generation-probability nucleotide sequences. In a later analysis, a clonal expansion index was calculated for each public chain from normalized within-repertoire ranks of inferred template counts. In a later analysis, generation probabilities were computed with a VDJ recombination model fitted to out-of-frame rearrangements, and the resulting probabilities were checked against IGoR. Hypergeometric tests were used in a later analysis to score TCR-TCR, TCR-HLA and TCR-CMV co-occurrence, with a repertoire-size bias correction applied to the TCR pairs. False discovery rates were estimated in a later analysis by permuting HLA or CMV assignments 20 times. In a later analysis, co-occurring TCRs were grouped with DBSCAN, and TCRdist sequence similarity was added when clustering was performed within HLA-allele-positive subsets. Repertoires with fewer than 30,000 or more than 120,000 public chains were left out of co-occurrence clustering, as were several repertoires with anomalous nucleotide sharing. This is the immuneACCESS table as TCRdb keeps it, with only in-frame sequences that have V and J called. A part of the clones is gone; compared with another copy, unresolved V genes explain less than half, and the rest is unexplained. V, J and clone size reflect that table, while D and trimming were determined from the DNA. The sample profile shows 99,000 or so clones; 10% to 15% of them were found once. The ten largest account for approximately 16% of the sample.

With regard to this clone: What this receptor recognizes is not known. Base qualities are missing; no much larger clone stands one base away.

The CDR3, from cysteine to phenylalanine, totals 14 residues. Only the CDR3 part of the read is kept: 42 bases, read in frame from the first base. V is pared back by 5 bases and J by 3 bases, with 13 bases lying between the germline termini. The germline V gene gives CDR1 as SNHLY and CDR2 as FYNNEI. Here the chain combines TRBV2 and TRBJ1-1; matching of 6 bases hints at TRBD1 as the D gene. The receptor's source is a middle-aged man in good health and CMV-seropositive. The sequencing input was PBMCs. CDR3 region: CASSPQTGYTEAFF. The nucleotides read TGTGCCAGCAGTCCCCAGACAGGATACACTGAAGCTTTCTTT. With all but the CDR3 taken from the reference TRBV2 and TRBJ1-1 genes, the full variable domain is: EPEVTQTPSHQVTQMGQEVILRCVPISNHLYFYWYRQILGQKVEFLVSFYNNEISEKSEIFDDQFSVERPDGSNFTLKIRSTKLEDSAMYFCASSPQTGYTEAFFGQGTRLTVV.